Described below is a single T cell receptor (beta chain) sequence and its context. Authors' analysis steps: Scientists estimated how many nucleated cells there were by amplifying reference gene primers. The table came from immunoSEQ multiplex PCR; TCRdb's copy has only in-frame clones and leaves some out. V and J calls and clone size are as listed in that table; D and trimming were resolved from the DNA. Here the sample spans approximately 70,000 clones, roughly 92% being singletons. In Seattle, patients joined the study during active infection and were tracked longitudinally. CDR3 length equals 15 residues. Germline-derived CDR1 and CDR2 are ENHRY and SYGVKD. V shed 4 bases and J shed 0 bases, with 11 bases lying between them. These data belong to a study of blood T cell repertoires in COVID-19. At the level of the study: Specimens from acute and convalescent COVID-19 originated in the United States, Italy and Spain. PBMCs, B-cell-depleted T cells, or T cells provided the cDNA or gDNA that made up the material.

The chain uses TRBV10-3 and TRBJ2-3; D gene uncertain. This clonotype was sampled from a man aged 50-60 years with COVID-19, enrolled during active disease. Sequenced: peripheral blood. The CDR3 here is CAISVALTSTDTQYF. The CDR3 DNA sequence: TGTGCCATCAGTGTGGCCCTGACTAGCACAGATACGCAGTATTTT.